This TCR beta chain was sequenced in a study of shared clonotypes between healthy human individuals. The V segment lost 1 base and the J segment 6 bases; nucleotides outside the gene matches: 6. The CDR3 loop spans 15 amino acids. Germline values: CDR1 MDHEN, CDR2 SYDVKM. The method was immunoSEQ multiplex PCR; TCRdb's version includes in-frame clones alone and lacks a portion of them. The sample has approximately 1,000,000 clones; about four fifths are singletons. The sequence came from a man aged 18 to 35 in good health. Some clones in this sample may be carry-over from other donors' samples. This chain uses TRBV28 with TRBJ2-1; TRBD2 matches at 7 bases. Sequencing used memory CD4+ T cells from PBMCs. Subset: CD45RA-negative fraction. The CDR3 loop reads CASSLSSGGVNEQFF. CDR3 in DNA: TGTGCCAGCAGTTTATCTAGCGGCGGGGTCAATGAGCAGTTCTTC.